This T cell receptor (beta chain) is from a study of cytomegalovirus exposure and HLA in healthy donors. V lost 6 bases, J lost 2 bases, and 14 bases lay in between. Germline assignment: CDR1 MDHEN and CDR2 SYDVKM. The CDR3 sequence is 15 residues long. For this clone: What it recognizes is unknown.

Vbeta (60) and Jbeta (13) primers were used in the PCR. Original processing notes: Among the unique TCR beta chains that a later analysis counted, about 84 million in all, 10 million to 13 million were shared. Here immunoSEQ multiplex PCR was the method, and the copy in TCRdb shows in-frame clones only, minus some. V, J and clone size reflect that table, while D and trimming were determined from the DNA. This sample has some 190,000 clones, with approximately 82% found just once. Study-wide results and limits: Sequencing had likely introduced a cluster of highly shared sequence variants as an artifact. TCR beta V segments were, for the most part, productive about 87% or about 30% of the time in an earlier analysis.

This TCR was sampled from a man in his forties in good health and CMV-seropositive. V and J are TRBV28 and TRBJ2-1; unclear D gene. Sequenced sample: PBMCs. The CDR3 reads CASSPNTHAYNEQFF. The CDR3 DNA is TGTGCCAGCAGCCCCAATACTCATGCCTACAATGAGCAGTTCTTC.